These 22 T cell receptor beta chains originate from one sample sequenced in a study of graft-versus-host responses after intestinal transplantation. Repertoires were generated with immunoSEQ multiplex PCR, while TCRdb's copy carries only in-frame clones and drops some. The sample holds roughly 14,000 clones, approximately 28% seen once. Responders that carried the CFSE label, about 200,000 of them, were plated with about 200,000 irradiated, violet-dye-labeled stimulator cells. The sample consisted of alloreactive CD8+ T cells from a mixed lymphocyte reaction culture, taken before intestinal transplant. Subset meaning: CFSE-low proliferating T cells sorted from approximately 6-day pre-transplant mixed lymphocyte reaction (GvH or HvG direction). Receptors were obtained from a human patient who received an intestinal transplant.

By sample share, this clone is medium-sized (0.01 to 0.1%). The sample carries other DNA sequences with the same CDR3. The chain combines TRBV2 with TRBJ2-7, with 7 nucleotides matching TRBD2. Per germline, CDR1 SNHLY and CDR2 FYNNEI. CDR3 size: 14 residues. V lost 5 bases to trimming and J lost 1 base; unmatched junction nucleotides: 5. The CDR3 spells CASSSSGVSYEQYF. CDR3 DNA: TGTGCCAGCAGTTCTAGCGGAGTGTCCTACGAGCAGTACTTC.

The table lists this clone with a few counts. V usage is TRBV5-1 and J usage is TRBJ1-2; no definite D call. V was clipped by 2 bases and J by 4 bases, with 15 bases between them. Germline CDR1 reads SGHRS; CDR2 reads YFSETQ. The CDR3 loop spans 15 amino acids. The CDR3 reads CASSFRSVGGYGYTF. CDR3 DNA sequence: TGCGCCAGCAGCTTCAGGTCGGTGGGTGGCTATGGCTACACCTTC.

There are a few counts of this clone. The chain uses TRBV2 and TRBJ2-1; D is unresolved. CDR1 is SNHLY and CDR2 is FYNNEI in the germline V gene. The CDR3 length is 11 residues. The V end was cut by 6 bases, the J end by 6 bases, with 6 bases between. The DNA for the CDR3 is TGTGCCAGCAGCGACATCAATGAGCAGTTCTTC. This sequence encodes CASSDINEQFF.

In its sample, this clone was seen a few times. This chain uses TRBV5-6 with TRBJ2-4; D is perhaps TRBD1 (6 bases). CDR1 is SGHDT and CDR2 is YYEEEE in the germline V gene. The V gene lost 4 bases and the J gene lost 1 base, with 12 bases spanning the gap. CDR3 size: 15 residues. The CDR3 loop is CASSESQGAKNIQYF. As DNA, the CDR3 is TGTGCCAGCAGCGAGAGTCAGGGGGCCAAAAACATTCAGTACTTC.

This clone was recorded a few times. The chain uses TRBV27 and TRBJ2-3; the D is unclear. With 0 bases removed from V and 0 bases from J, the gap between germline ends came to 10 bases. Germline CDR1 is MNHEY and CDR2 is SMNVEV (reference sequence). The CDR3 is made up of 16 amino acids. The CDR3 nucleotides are TGTGCCAGCAGTTTATCCCGGAGTATCAGCACAGATACGCAGTATTTT. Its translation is CASSLSRSISTDTQYF.

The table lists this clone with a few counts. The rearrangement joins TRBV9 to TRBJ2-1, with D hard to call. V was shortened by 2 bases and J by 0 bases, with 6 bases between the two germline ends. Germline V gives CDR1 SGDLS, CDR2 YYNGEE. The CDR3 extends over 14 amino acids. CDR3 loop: CASSVDSSYNEQFF. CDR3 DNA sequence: TGTGCCAGCAGCGTTGACTCCTCCTACAATGAGCAGTTCTTC.

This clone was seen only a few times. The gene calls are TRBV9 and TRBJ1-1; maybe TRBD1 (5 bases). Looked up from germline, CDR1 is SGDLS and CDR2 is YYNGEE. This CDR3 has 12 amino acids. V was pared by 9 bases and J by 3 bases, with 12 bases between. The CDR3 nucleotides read TGTGCCATTTCGGGGGAAGACACTGAAGCTTTCTTT. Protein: CAISGEDTEAFF.

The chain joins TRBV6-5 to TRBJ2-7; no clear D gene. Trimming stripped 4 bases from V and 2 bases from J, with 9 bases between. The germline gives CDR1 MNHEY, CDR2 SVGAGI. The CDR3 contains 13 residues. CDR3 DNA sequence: TGTGCCAGCAGTTGGGCGGTTACCTACGAGCAGTACTTC. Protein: CASSWAVTYEQYF.

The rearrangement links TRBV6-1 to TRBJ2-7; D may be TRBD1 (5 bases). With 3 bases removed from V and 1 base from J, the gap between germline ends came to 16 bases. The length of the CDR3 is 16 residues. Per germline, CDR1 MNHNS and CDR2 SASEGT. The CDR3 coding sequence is TGTGCCAGCAGTGATATACTGACAGTTCCGTCCTACGAGCAGTACTTC. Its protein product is CASSDILTVPSYEQYF.

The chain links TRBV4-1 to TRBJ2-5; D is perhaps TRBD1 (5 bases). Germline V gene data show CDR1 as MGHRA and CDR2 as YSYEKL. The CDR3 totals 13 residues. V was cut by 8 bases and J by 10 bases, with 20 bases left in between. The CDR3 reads CASQRPGYRDQYF. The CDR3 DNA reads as TGCGCCAGCCAACGGCCAGGGTACCGAGACCAGTACTTC.

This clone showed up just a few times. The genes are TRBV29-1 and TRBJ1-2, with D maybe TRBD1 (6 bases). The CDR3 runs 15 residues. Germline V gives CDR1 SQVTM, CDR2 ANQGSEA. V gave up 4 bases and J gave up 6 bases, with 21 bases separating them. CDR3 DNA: TGCAGCGTTGTCAAGGAGGGGGTCCCCAGCAATGGCTACACCTTC. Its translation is CSVVKEGVPSNGYTF.

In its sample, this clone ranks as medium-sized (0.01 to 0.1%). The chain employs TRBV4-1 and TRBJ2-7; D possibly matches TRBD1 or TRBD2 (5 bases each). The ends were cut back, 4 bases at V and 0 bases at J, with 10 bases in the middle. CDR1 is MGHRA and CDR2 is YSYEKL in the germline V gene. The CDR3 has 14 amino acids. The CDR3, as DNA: TGCGCCAGCAGCCCGGGACGGTTCTCCTACGAGCAGTACTTC. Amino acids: CASSPGRFSYEQYF.

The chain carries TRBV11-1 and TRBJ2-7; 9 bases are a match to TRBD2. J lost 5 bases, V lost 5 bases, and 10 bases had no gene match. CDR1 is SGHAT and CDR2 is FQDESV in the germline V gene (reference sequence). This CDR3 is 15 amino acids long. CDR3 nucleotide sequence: TGTGCCAGCAGCGTCGGGACTAGCCTCAGACACGAGCAGTACTTC. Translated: CASSVGTSLRHEQYF.

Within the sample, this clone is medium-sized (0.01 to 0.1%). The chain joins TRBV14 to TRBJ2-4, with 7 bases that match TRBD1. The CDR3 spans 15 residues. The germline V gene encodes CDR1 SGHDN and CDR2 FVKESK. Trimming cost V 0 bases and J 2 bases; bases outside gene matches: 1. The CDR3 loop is CASSQEQGSKNIQYF. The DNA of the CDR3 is TGTGCCAGCAGCCAAGAACAGGGGTCCAAAAACATTCAGTACTTC.

CDR3 DNA: TGTGCCAGCAGCTTAGCAGTAGGAGGCGGATATGATGAGCAGTTCTTC. Translated, it gives CASSLAVGGGYDEQFF. The J gene is TRBJ2-1, the V gene TRBV11-2; D may be TRBD2 (5 bases). The V end was cut by 1 base, the J end by 8 bases, with 18 bases between. Per germline, CDR1 SGHAT and CDR2 FQNNGV. There are 16 residues in the CDR3.

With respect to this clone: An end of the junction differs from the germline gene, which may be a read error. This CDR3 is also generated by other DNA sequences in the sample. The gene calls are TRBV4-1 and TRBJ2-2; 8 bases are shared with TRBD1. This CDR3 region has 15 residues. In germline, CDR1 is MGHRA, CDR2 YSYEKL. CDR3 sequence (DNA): TGTGCCAGCAGCCAAGTCGACAGGGGCGCCGGGGAGCTGTTTTTT. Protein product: CASSQVDRGAGELFF.

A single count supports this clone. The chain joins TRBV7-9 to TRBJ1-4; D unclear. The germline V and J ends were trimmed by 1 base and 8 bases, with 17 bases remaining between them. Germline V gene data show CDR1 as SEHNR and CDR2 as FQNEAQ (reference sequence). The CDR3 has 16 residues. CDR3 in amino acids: CASSLGWAPSDEKLFF. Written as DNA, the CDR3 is TGTGCCAGCAGCTTAGGTTGGGCGCCGTCGGACGAAAAACTGTTTTTT.

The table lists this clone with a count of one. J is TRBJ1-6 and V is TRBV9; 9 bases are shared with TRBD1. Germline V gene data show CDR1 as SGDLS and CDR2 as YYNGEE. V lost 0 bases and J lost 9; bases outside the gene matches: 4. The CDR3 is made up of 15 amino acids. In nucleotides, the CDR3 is TGTGCCAGCAGCGTAGAGGGACAGGGAGGTTCACCCCTCCACTTT. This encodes CASSVEGQGGSPLHF. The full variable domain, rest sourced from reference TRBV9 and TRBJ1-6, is DSGVTQTPKHLITATGQRVTLRCSPRSGDLSVYWYQQSLDQGLQFLIQYYNGEERAKGNILERFSAQQFPDLHSELNLSSLELGDSALYFCASSVEGQGGSPLHFGNGTRLTVT.

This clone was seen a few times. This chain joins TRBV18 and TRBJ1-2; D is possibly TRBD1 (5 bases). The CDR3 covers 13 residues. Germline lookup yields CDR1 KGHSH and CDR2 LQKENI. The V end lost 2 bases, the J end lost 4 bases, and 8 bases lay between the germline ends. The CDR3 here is CASSPARVYGYTF. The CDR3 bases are TGTGCCAGCTCACCAGCCAGGGTCTATGGCTACACCTTC.

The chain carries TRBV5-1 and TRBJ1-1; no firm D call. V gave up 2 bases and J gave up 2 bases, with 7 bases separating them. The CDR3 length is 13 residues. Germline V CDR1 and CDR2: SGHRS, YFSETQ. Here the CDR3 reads CASSFGSNTEAFF. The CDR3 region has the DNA TGCGCCAGCAGCTTCGGCTCAAACACTGAAGCTTTCTTT.

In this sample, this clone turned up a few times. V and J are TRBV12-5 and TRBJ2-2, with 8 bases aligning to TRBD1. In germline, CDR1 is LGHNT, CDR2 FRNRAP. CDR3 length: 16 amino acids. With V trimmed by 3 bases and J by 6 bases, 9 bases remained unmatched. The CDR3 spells CASGFTGGGNSGELFF. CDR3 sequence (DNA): TGTGCTAGTGGTTTCACAGGGGGAGGTAATTCCGGGGAGCTGTTTTTT.

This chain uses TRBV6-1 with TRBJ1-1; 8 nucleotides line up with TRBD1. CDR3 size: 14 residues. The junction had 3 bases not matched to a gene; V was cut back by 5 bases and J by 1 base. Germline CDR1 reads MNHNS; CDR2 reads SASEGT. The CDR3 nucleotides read TGTGCCAGCAGTTTAGGACAGGGGAACACTGAAGCTTTCTTT. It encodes CASSLGQGNTEAFF.